The following is a TCR beta chain sequence with its context. Enrolled through a virtual design, the participants were between roughly 18 and 90 years of age and came from under 30 US areas. In assigning cohorts, the study relied on participant-reported clinical history. This sample stems from a study of blood T cell repertoires in COVID-19. Study in general: The origin of the acute and convalescent COVID-19 samples was the United States, Italy and Spain. The analysed material was cDNA or gDNA that came from T cells, B-cell-depleted T cells, or PBMCs.

This table comes from immunoSEQ multiplex PCR, and its TCRdb copy is limited to in-frame clones, with some not included. The data show hundreds of thousands of clones, around 80% seen once. This CDR3 is 16 amino acids long. CDR1 and CDR2 from the germline V gene are MDHEN and SYDVKM. V gave up 4 bases and J gave up 0 bases; unmatched junction bases: 5. V gene TRBV28 combines with J gene TRBJ2-2; TRBD2 aligns across 7 bases. The source is a man aged 30 to 39 with acute COVID-19. Material for sequencing was PBMCs or T cells enriched from blood (not recorded which). CDR3 in DNA: TGTGCCAGCAGTTCCTGGGGAGGGCCGAACACCGGGGAGCTGTTTTTT. Amino acids: CASSSWGGPNTGELFF.